The 31 T cell receptor beta chains given below trace back to one sample, sequenced in a study of cytomegalovirus exposure and HLA in healthy donors. Researchers ran the PCR with 60 Vbeta and 13 Jbeta primers. Assay: immunoSEQ multiplex PCR; the TCRdb copy retains only in-frame clones and omits some. The top ten hold approximately 0.8% of the sample, which has fewer than 200,000 clones, approximately 80% seen once. The material sequenced was PBMCs. Every receptor here comes from a young woman in good health and CMV-seronegative.

The genes are TRBV10-3 and TRBJ1-5; 11 bases agree with TRBD1. V was pared by 5 bases and J by 0 bases, with 6 bases of the junction left unmatched. Germline V gene lookup returns CDR1 ENHRY and CDR2 SYGVKD. The CDR3 has 17 amino acids. The CDR3 sequence: CAISPGQGVYSNQPQHF. In nucleotides, the CDR3 is TGTGCCATCAGTCCGGGACAGGGGGTTTATAGCAATCAGCCCCAGCATTTT.

The chain recombines TRBV10-2 with TRBJ2-7; 12 nucleotides align to TRBD2. The CDR3 contains 14 residues. The V gene end was trimmed by 7 bases and the J gene end by 6 bases; junction bases not matched to a gene: 7. CDR1 is WSHSY and CDR2 is SAAADI in the germline V gene. Written as DNA, the CDR3 is TGCGCCAGCAAGCTAGCGGGAGGGCCGGGCGAGCAGTACTTC. Protein product: CASKLAGGPGEQYF.

The rearrangement uses TRBV10-3 and TRBJ1-2; 8 positions agree with TRBD1. Germline-derived CDR1 and CDR2 are ENHRY and SYGVKD. The length of the CDR3 is 13 residues. J gave up 6 bases and V 6 bases, and 6 bases lay outside the gene matches. The chain's CDR3 is CAIRGGQAHGYTF. The CDR3 nucleotides are TGTGCCATCAGGGGGGGACAGGCCCATGGCTACACCTTC.

This clone was recorded only once. The chain is built from TRBV28 and TRBJ2-3; D may be TRBD1 (7 bases). The CDR3 runs to 16 residues. V lost 3 bases and J lost 5, with 18 bases in between. From germline, CDR1 is MDHEN and CDR2 SYDVKM. The CDR3 sequence: CASSLNSGGIGDTQYF. Written as DNA, the CDR3 is TGTGCCAGCAGTTTGAATTCAGGGGGGATCGGAGATACGCAGTATTTT.

The chain couples TRBV5-1 to TRBJ2-2; D is perhaps TRBD1 (6 bases). The CDR3 is 15 amino acids. Germline lookup yields CDR1 SGHRS and CDR2 YFSETQ. V was clipped by 7 bases and J by 4 bases, with 17 bases between them. The CDR3 here is CASGSRGSGTGELFF. The CDR3 DNA reads as TGCGCCAGCGGCAGCAGGGGAAGTGGCACCGGGGAGCTGTTTTTT.

The chain combines TRBV5-4 with TRBJ2-2, with 9 bases aligning to TRBD2. Losses at the gene ends were 4 bases for V and 1 base for J; bases not matched to a gene: 2. This CDR3 spans 15 amino acids. Germline CDR1 and CDR2: SGHNT and YYREEE (reference sequence). The CDR3 DNA sequence: TGTGCCAGCAGCGAGACTAGCGGGAACACCGGGGAGCTGTTTTTT. Amino acid sequence: CASSETSGNTGELFF.

On this clone: The same CDR3 can be traced to other DNA sequences in this sample. The chain combines TRBV7-2 with TRBJ2-7; 9 bases are a match to TRBD2. Trimming removed 6 bases from V and 7 bases from J; junction bases left unmatched: 19. CDR1 is SGHTA, CDR2 FQGNSA, per germline. This CDR3 is built from 17 residues. The CDR3 sequence is CASSSTRGNGGRGEQYF. The CDR3 nucleotides are TGTGCCAGCAGTTCCACCCGGGGGAACGGCGGGAGGGGGGAGCAGTACTTC.

J is TRBJ1-6 and V is TRBV6-6, with 8 bases matching TRBD1. This CDR3 region has 15 residues. Trimming took 2 bases from V and 5 from J; bases not matched to a gene: 2. Germline V lookup: CDR1 MNHNY, CDR2 SVGAGI (reference sequence). The CDR3 DNA reads TGTGCCAGCAGTTACCGGACAGGGAATAATTCACCCCTCCACTTT. Its protein is CASSYRTGNNSPLHF.

The rearrangement links TRBV5-1 to TRBJ1-1; TRBD1 agrees at 7 bases. Germline V gene sequence: CDR1 SGHRS, CDR2 YFSETQ. The V segment lost 7 bases and the J segment 0 bases; nucleotides outside the gene matches: 6. This CDR3 region has 14 residues. CDR3: CASGAGTVNTEAFF. CDR3 bases: TGCGCCAGCGGGGCCGGGACAGTGAACACTGAAGCTTTCTTT.

This chain links TRBV2 with TRBJ2-1; 8 bases fit TRBD1. CDR3 length: 15 residues. V lost 7 bases and J lost 5; bases outside the gene matches: 10. In germline, CDR1 is SNHLY, CDR2 FYNNEI. The CDR3 here is CASNRDRGQNNEQFF. In DNA, the CDR3 is TGTGCCAGCAACCGAGACAGGGGCCAGAACAATGAGCAGTTCTTC.

V is TRBV2 and J is TRBJ1-1; weak D call: TRBD1 (5 bases). Germline values: CDR1 SNHLY, CDR2 FYNNEI. V lost 8 bases and J lost 1, with 11 bases in between. The CDR3 is 13 residues long. For the CDR3, the DNA is TGTGCCAGCTCACAGGACGGGAACACTGAAGCTTTCTTT. Amino acid sequence: CASSQDGNTEAFF.

The chain uses TRBV5-1 and TRBJ1-4; tentatively, D is TRBD1 (6 bases). V was trimmed by 4 bases and J by 8 bases, leaving 21 bases between them. The CDR3 has 16 amino acids. CDR1 is SGHRS, CDR2 YFSETQ, per germline. The CDR3 sequence: CASSPGGRGADEKLFF. CDR3 DNA: TGCGCCAGCAGCCCAGGCGGCAGGGGTGCTGACGAAAAACTGTTTTTT.

V and J are TRBV10-3 and TRBJ1-4; 11 positions match TRBD1. This CDR3 has 14 amino acids. Trimming took 6 bases from V and 6 from J; bases not matched to a gene: 3. In germline, CDR1 is ENHRY, CDR2 SYGVKD. CDR3 in DNA: TGTGCCATCAGCGGGACAGGGGGATATGAAAAACTGTTTTTT. Translated: CAISGTGGYEKLFF.

The V gene is TRBV5-1, the J gene TRBJ2-5; D is unresolved. V shed 4 bases and J shed 3 bases, with 4 bases lying between them. Germline-derived CDR1 and CDR2 are SGHRS and YFSETQ. The CDR3 totals 11 residues. In DNA form, the CDR3 reads TGCGCCAGCAGCGAGGAAGAGACCCAGTACTTC. It yields the protein CASSEEETQYF.

This chain joins TRBV5-1 and TRBJ2-5; 7 bases align to TRBD2. Matching the DNA end better, TRBJ2-7 makes the J call doubtful. CDR1 is SGHRS and CDR2 is YFSETQ in the germline V gene. This CDR3 region has 15 residues. The CDR3 region has the DNA TGCGCCAGCAGCTTGGTACCTAGCGGAACCTACGAGCAGTACTTC. Translating gives CASSLVPSGTYEQYF.

The genes are TRBV27 and TRBJ1-4, with D perhaps TRBD1 (5 bases). This CDR3 spans 13 amino acids. CDR1 and CDR2 from the germline V gene are MNHEY and SMNVEV (reference sequence). The V gene lost 6 bases and the J gene lost 5 bases, with 10 bases spanning the gap. The CDR3 DNA follows: TGTGCCAGCAGACGGGGGTGGAATGAAAAACTGTTTTTT. As protein: CASRRGWNEKLFF. The complete variable domain, with remaining parts taken from reference TRBV27 and TRBJ1-4, reads EAQVTQNPRYLITVTGKKLTVTCSQNMNHEYMSWYRQDPGLGLRQIYYSMNVEVTDKGDVPEGYKVSRKEKRNFPLILESPSPNQTSLYFCASRRGWNEKLFFGSGTQLSVL.

This rearrangement joins TRBV18 to TRBJ2-7, with 8 bases lining up with TRBD2. The CDR3 is made up of 15 amino acids. Trimming removed 4 bases from V and 0 bases from J; junction bases left unmatched: 5. The germline CDR1 and CDR2 sequences are KGHSH and LQKENI. CDR3 sequence: CASSLVAGSSYEQYF. For the CDR3, the DNA is TGTGCCAGCTCACTAGTAGCGGGGAGCTCCTACGAGCAGTACTTC.

The chain employs TRBV29-1 and TRBJ2-1, with 7 bases aligning to TRBD2. The germline CDR1 and CDR2 sequences are SQVTM and ANQGSEA. The V gene end was trimmed by 7 bases and the J gene end by 0 bases; junction bases not matched to a gene: 3. CDR3 length: 13 residues. This CDR3 is CSGGGYSYNEQFF. The CDR3 coding sequence is TGCAGCGGGGGGGGGTACTCCTACAATGAGCAGTTCTTC.

The V and J genes are TRBV10-3 and TRBJ2-1; 11 bases line up with TRBD2. Germline CDR1 is ENHRY and CDR2 is SYGVKD. This CDR3 is 13 amino acids long. Losses at the gene ends were 10 bases for V and 3 bases for J; bases not matched to a gene: 2. This chain's CDR3 is CASGTSGYNEQFF. The CDR3 DNA follows: TGTGCCAGCGGGACTAGCGGCTACAATGAGCAGTTCTTC.

This rearrangement joins TRBV7-2 to TRBJ2-2; D is perhaps TRBD1 (7 bases). Deletions cut 1 base from V and 5 bases from J, with 11 bases between. Per the germline V gene, CDR1 is SGHTA and CDR2 is FQGNSA. The CDR3 consists of 15 residues. CDR3 residues: CASSLVQGGTGELFF. CDR3 coding DNA: TGTGCCAGCAGCTTAGTCCAGGGGGGAACCGGGGAGCTGTTTTTT.

This sequence joins TRBV6-6 and TRBJ2-1, with 8 bases that match TRBD2. Trimming at V came to 0 bases and at J to 8 bases, leaving 3 bases not matched to a gene. Germline CDR1 is MNHNY and CDR2 is SVGAGI (reference sequence). CDR3 length: 14 residues. CDR3 sequence (DNA): TGTGCCAGCAGTTACTCAGGGACTAGGCATGAGCAGTTCTTC. It encodes CASSYSGTRHEQFF.

V is TRBV5-1 and J is TRBJ2-7; D is unclear. Between the trimmed V and J ends, which lost 0 bases and 4 bases, there was a span of 5 bases. Germline CDR1 reads SGHRS; CDR2 reads YFSETQ. The CDR3 consists of 12 residues. The CDR3 nucleotides are TGCGCCAGCAGCTTGGATCTTTACGAGCAGTACTTC. Residues: CASSLDLYEQYF.

The chain combines TRBV27 with TRBJ1-2, with TRBD1 matching 7 bases. The V segment lost 6 bases and the J segment 4 bases; nucleotides outside the gene matches: 11. This CDR3 comprises 15 residues. The germline CDR1 and CDR2 sequences are MNHEY and SMNVEV (reference sequence). In DNA, the CDR3 is TGTGCCAGCAGCCCACTACGGGACAGTCCCTATGGCTACACCTTC. Amino acid sequence: CASSPLRDSPYGYTF.

The chain employs TRBV28 and TRBJ1-5; no clear D. The germline V gene encodes CDR1 MDHEN and CDR2 SYDVKM. Trimming took 2 bases from V and 5 from J, leaving 4 bases between them. CDR3 length: 12 residues. CDR3 loop: CASSLPDQPQHF. DNA of the CDR3: TGTGCCAGCAGTTTACCCGATCAGCCCCAGCATTTT.

This chain joins TRBV27 and TRBJ1-3; TRBD1 agrees at 8 bases. Germline lookup yields CDR1 MNHEY and CDR2 SMNVEV (reference sequence). This CDR3 is 15 amino acids long. V gave up 5 bases and J gave up 4 bases; unmatched junction bases: 7. DNA for the CDR3: TGTGCCAGCAGTAGAATTGGACAGGGAGGAAACACCATATATTTT. Encoded protein: CASSRIGQGGNTIYF.

The chain combines TRBV7-9 with TRBJ2-1, with D uncertain. The germline CDR1 and CDR2 sequences are SEHNR and FQNEAQ (reference sequence). V was clipped by 4 bases and J by 4 bases, with 11 bases between them. The CDR3 is 14 amino acids. CDR3 sequence reads: CASSSPSSYNEQFF. CDR3 sequence (DNA): TGTGCCAGCAGCTCCCCCTCTAGTTACAATGAGCAGTTCTTC.

This clone was detected many times. This sample includes further DNA sequences coding for the same CDR3. This sequence joins TRBV19 and TRBJ1-1; D is ambiguous. Looked up from germline, CDR1 is LNHDA and CDR2 is SQIVND (reference sequence). The V end lost 5 bases, the J end lost 2 bases, and 3 bases lay between the germline ends. The CDR3 spans 11 residues. CDR3 in amino acids: CASSLNTEAFF. For the CDR3, the DNA is TGTGCCAGTAGTTTAAACACTGAAGCTTTCTTT. Complete variable domain (other parts from reference TRBV19 and TRBJ1-1): DGGITQSPKYLFRKEGQNVTLSCEQNLNHDAMYWYRQDPGQGLRLIYYSQIVNDFQKGDIAEGYSVSREKKESFPLTVTSAQKNPTAFYLCASSLNTEAFFGQGTRLTVV.

The V and J genes are TRBV6-1 and TRBJ2-5; TRBD1 matches at 8 bases. The J call may not be correct, given that the DNA end is closer to TRBJ2-7. This CDR3 comprises 13 residues. Looked up from germline, CDR1 is MNHNS and CDR2 is SASEGT. The CDR3 protein is CATRAGGAYEQYF. Written as DNA, the CDR3 is TGTGCCACCAGGGCAGGGGGCGCTTACGAGCAGTACTTC.

V gene TRBV11-2 combines with J gene TRBJ2-6, with 7 positions matching TRBD2. The length of the CDR3 is 18 residues. Germline V gives CDR1 SGHAT, CDR2 FQNNGV. Losses at the gene ends were 5 bases for V and 4 bases for J; bases not matched to a gene: 14. The CDR3 DNA reads TGTGCCAGCAGCACTCACCACAGACTAGCTAGCGGGGCCAACGTCCTGACTTTC. It specifies CASSTHHRLASGANVLTF.

The chain combines TRBV4-2 with TRBJ2-7; D not certain. Germline CDR1 LGHNA, CDR2 YNFKEQ. This CDR3 is 16 amino acids long. Deletions cut 0 bases from V and 1 base from J, with 13 bases between. The CDR3 region has the DNA TGTGCCAGCAGCCAAGACCGAGCACTCGCGTCCTACGAGCAGTACTTC. Protein product: CASSQDRALASYEQYF.

The V gene is TRBV14, the J gene TRBJ2-1; 11 nucleotides match TRBD1. Germline CDR1 SGHDN, CDR2 FVKESK. The CDR3 is 15 residues long. Unmatched junction bases numbered 5, after V lost 4 bases and J lost 6 bases. CDR3 sequence: CASSPAGTGGNEQFF. CDR3 nucleotides: TGTGCCAGCAGCCCGGCCGGGACAGGGGGCAATGAGCAGTTCTTC.